The rows below give T cell receptor beta chains drawn from one sample of a study of monozygotic twins with inflammatory bowel disease. TCRdb re-called the 5' RACE reads; every CDR3 protein appears as one record, without DNA. Recorded for this sample: 420,000 or so distinct CDR3 sequences. Sample: blood. These receptors all come from a human donor with ulcerative colitis or Crohn's disease, or a healthy co-twin of an affected twin (not recorded which). Each CDR3 is given with its conserved first and last residue.

CDR3 protein	CDR3 length	V gene	J gene
CASSLAGTRVHEQYF	15	TRBV7-2	TRBJ2-7
CAISRDRGNTGELFF	15	TRBV10-3	TRBJ2-2
CAISGSKPDTQYF	13	TRBV10-3	TRBJ2-3
CASRPDKQETQYF	13	TRBV7-2	TRBJ2-5
CASSLGYSWRDEQYF	15	TRBV7-2	TRBJ2-7
CASSPRRSGTPYEQYF	16	TRBV6-1	TRBJ2-7
CASSVVVAANTGELFF	16	TRBV9	TRBJ2-2
CASSPQANTEAFF	13	TRBV5-1	TRBJ1-1
CASSRASLGTNYGYTF	16	TRBV27	TRBJ1-2
CASSPYPSSLSSYEQYF	17	TRBV18	TRBJ2-7
CASSQDRGRNQPQHF	15	TRBV4-3	TRBJ1-5
CASSQLPGQGNNEQFF	16	TRBV14	TRBJ2-1
CASSSRGEAYNEQFF	15	TRBV5-1	TRBJ2-1
CASSPYVGLAGATSSYEQYF	20	TRBV3-1	TRBJ2-7
CASSFTLGGSYGYTF	15	TRBV7-2	TRBJ1-2
CASSLVTGSAEQYF	14	TRBV7-6	TRBJ2-7
CASSSPGAEAFF	12	TRBV6-5	TRBJ1-1
CASSHLTGDEQYF	13	TRBV4-3	TRBJ2-7
CASSPFPGLGDEQFF	15	TRBV5-6	TRBJ2-1
CASSRVGGDRETQYF	15	TRBV4-3	TRBJ2-5
CASSLDRVYGYTF	13	TRBV5-1	TRBJ1-2
CSATRDSRQETQYF	14	TRBV20-1	TRBJ2-5
CASSYTTEGSGNTIYF	16	TRBV6-5	TRBJ1-3
CASSESAASGLYNEQFF	17	TRBV2	TRBJ2-1
CASSLGTGHNQPQHF	15	TRBV12-3/TRBV12-4	TRBJ1-5
CASGGQASNGEAFF	14	TRBV6-6	TRBJ1-1
CASSQMEGTGGYEQYF	16	TRBV4-2	TRBJ2-7
CASSLERVPDEQFF	14	TRBV11-2	TRBJ2-1
CASSQIAGEAYEQYF	15	TRBV4-1	TRBJ2-7
CASSPIMGGIPGELFF	16	TRBV4-2	TRBJ2-2
CASRTGFAEKLFF	13	TRBV5-1	TRBJ1-4
CASSSGPFDEQFF	13	TRBV5-6	TRBJ2-1
CASSQEGGSSYNEQFF	16	TRBV4-3	TRBJ2-1
CASSVDTYNSPLHF	14	TRBV9	TRBJ1-6
CASSYPPPWEQYF	13	TRBV6-2/TRBV6-3	TRBJ2-7
CASSHAGWRNIQYF	14	TRBV14	TRBJ2-4
CASSLDAEGEKLFF	14	TRBV7-9	TRBJ1-4
CATSSLGSVRPQGRQETQYF	20	TRBV15	TRBJ2-5
CASSLDQGNTEAFF	14	TRBV5-1	TRBJ1-1
CASRKSALLRSSYEQYF	17	TRBV5-1	TRBJ2-7
CATSSGGAPYNEQFF	15	TRBV15	TRBJ2-1
CASRGQLGNTEAFF	14	TRBV12-3/TRBV12-4	TRBJ1-1
CASSAPGTGGTDTQYF	16	TRBV9	TRBJ2-3
CAWSSDLKGEQYF	13	TRBV30	TRBJ2-7
CATSRVGRKETQYF	14	TRBV15	TRBJ2-5
CASSLMWSGSRDEQFF	16	TRBV5-6	TRBJ2-1
CATSRAQGSYNEQFF	15	TRBV15	TRBJ2-1
CASRPAGGSSYNEQFF	16	TRBV7-8	TRBJ2-1
CSVAGQGYMDEQFF	14	TRBV29-1	TRBJ2-1
CAISSDGGLSSYEQYF	16	TRBV10-3	TRBJ2-7
CASSLAVGPLHF	12	TRBV7-2	TRBJ1-6
CSVGATNEKLFF	12	TRBV20-1	TRBJ1-4
CAISNSGEQETQYF	14	TRBV10-3	TRBJ2-5
CASARTGKDQPQHF	14	TRBV28	TRBJ1-5
CASSQEAGVTDTQYF	15	TRBV3-1	TRBJ2-3